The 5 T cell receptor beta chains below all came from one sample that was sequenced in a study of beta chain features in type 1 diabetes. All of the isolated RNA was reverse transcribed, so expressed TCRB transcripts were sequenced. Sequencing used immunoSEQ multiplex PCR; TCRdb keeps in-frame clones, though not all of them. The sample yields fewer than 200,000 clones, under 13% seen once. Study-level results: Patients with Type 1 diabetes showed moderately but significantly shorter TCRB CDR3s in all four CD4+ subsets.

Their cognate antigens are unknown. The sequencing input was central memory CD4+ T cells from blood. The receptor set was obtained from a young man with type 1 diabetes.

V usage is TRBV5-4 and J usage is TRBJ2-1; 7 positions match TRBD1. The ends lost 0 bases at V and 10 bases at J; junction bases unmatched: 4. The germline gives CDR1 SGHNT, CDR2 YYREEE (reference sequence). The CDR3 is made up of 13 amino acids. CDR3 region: CASSLDRGHEQFF. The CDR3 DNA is TGTGCCAGCAGCTTGGACAGGGGACACGAGCAGTTCTTC.

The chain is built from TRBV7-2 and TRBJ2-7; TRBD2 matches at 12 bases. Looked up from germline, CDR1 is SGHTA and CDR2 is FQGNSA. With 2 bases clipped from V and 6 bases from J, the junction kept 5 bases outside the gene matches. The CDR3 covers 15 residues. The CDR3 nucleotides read TGTGCCAGCAGCTTACAGACTAGCGGGAGTTCCGAGCAGTACTTC. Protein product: CASSLQTSGSSEQYF.

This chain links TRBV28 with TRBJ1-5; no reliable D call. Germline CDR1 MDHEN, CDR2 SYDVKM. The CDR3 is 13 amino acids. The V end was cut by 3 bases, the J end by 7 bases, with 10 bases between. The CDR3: CASSFASRQPQHF. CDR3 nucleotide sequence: TGTGCCAGCAGTTTCGCAAGTAGACAGCCCCAGCATTTT. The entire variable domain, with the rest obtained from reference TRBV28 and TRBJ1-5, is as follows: DVKVTQSSRYLVKRTGEKVFLECVQDMDHENMFWYRQDPGLGLRLIYFSYDVKMKEKGDIPEGYSVSREKKERFSLILESASTNQTSMYLCASSFASRQPQHFGDGTRLSIL.

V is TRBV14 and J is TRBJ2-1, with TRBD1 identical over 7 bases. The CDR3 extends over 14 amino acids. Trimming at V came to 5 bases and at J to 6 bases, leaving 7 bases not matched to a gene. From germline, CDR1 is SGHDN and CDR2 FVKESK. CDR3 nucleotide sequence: TGTGCCAGCAGCGTCCGGGACAGTGGCAATGAGCAGTTCTTC. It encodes CASSVRDSGNEQFF.

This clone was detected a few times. In DNA, the CDR3 is TGTGCCAGCAGCCTAAGGGGGTCTTACAATGAGCAGTTCTTC. Its protein is CASSLRGSYNEQFF. The gene calls are TRBV28 and TRBJ2-1; tentatively, D is TRBD1 (6 bases). Trimming stripped 6 bases from V and 4 bases from J, with 13 bases between. The germline V gene has CDR1 MDHEN and CDR2 SYDVKM. The CDR3 runs to 14 residues.